This TCR beta chain derives from a study of monozygotic twins with inflammatory bowel disease. Germline CDR1 is MDHEN and CDR2 is SYDVKM. The CDR3 covers 18 residues. TCRdb re-called the 5' RACE reads, yielding one record per CDR3 amino acid sequence without DNA. The sample table includes more than 300,000 distinct CDR3 sequences. The rearrangement links TRBV28 to TRBJ2-7; TCRdb returns TRBD2, unconfirmable since there is no DNA. The TCR was taken from a human donor with ulcerative colitis or Crohn's disease, or a healthy co-twin of an affected twin (not recorded which). Sequencing was performed on blood. This chain's CDR3 is CASSSPKRVLSHRGEQYF.